This paragraph reports one TCR beta chain. CDR3 length equals 12 residues. V was pared by 10 bases and J by 6 bases, with 15 bases between. The data stem from a study of T cells in Graves' hyperthyroidism and ophthalmopathy. Amplification of TCR beta CDR3 regions was performed using RNA transcripts as template. RT-PCR in the first round (using the HTBI primer set) targeted the TCR CDR3. One entry per CDR3 protein results from TCRdb running MiXCR on the multiplex PCR reads. Among around 600,000 distinct CDR3 sequences listed, 45% were seen once. The sequence derives from an adult man with Graves' disease, either hyperthyroidism or ophthalmopathy (not recorded which). Sequenced material: peripheral blood or thyroid tissue (not recorded which). The V gene is TRBV12-3 or TRBV12-4, the J gene TRBJ1-1; possible D gene TRBD1, 6 bases. Here the CDR3 reads CANGTGIAEAFF. In DNA, the CDR3 is TGTGCCAACGGTACAGGGATCGCTGAAGCTTTCTTT.